A selection of T cell receptor beta chains follows, all from one sample in a study of T-cell reconstitution after alpha-beta-depleted transplantation in children. TCRdb reprocessed the PCR reads with MiXCR, giving one entry per CDR3 protein. The sample has about 580,000 distinct CDR3 sequences, around 23% seen once. Sequenced here: PBMCs, mostly from graft donor cells, sampled 360 days after TCRalphabeta/CD19-depleted stem cell transplant. The receptors here all came from a boy younger than two who had a stem cell transplant for acute myeloid leukemia, so the T cells may come from the graft donor. The conserved cysteine and the conserved F or W are not part of the CDR3 here.

j_call	v_call	cdr3_aa
TRBJ1-2	TRBV12-3/TRBV12-4	ASSFGTGGPMGGYT
TRBJ2-7	TRBV7-3	ASSAEWGSYEQY
TRBJ1-3	TRBV15	ATSLRGYTHSGNTIY
TRBJ2-1	TRBV29-1	SVGRDSYNEQF
TRBJ2-7	TRBV20-1	SASNTGGYEQY
TRBJ1-5	TRBV6-1	ASTQRQEDQPQH
TRBJ2-1	TRBV7-2	ASSVTWVTGSYNEQF
TRBJ2-7	TRBV5-4	ASSFSPGTGTEQY
TRBJ2-1	TRBV9	ASAAGGGEQF
TRBJ2-7	TRBV20-1	SAREGGGRYYEQY
TRBJ1-5	TRBV20-1	SARLGTARSNQPQH
TRBJ2-5	TRBV7-7	ASSLGPTGGQETQY
TRBJ1-2	TRBV7-2	ASSLVGGQGRGGYT
TRBJ1-1	TRBV5-1	ASSLGQGFSEAF
TRBJ2-2	TRBV5-1	ASSFGPSDTGELF